This TCR beta chain derives from a study of blood T cell repertoires in COVID-19. Some clones are missing from TCRdb's copy, which holds only in-frame ones; the method was immunoSEQ multiplex PCR. The repertoire has approximately 51,000 clones, around 87% of them found once; the top ten carry around 5%. Sequencing used peripheral blood. This sequence originates from a man aged 40-55 years with active COVID-19.

CDR3 region: CASQPLRGVPSGNTIYF. CDR3 nucleotides: TGTGCCAGCCAGCCCCTTCGCGGCGTCCCCTCTGGAAACACCATATATTTT. J is TRBJ1-3 and V is TRBV28; no clear D. CDR1 is MDHEN and CDR2 is SYDVKM in the germline V gene. The CDR3 has 17 residues. Trimming took off 8 bases at V and 0 bases at J, with 20 bases between the two ends.